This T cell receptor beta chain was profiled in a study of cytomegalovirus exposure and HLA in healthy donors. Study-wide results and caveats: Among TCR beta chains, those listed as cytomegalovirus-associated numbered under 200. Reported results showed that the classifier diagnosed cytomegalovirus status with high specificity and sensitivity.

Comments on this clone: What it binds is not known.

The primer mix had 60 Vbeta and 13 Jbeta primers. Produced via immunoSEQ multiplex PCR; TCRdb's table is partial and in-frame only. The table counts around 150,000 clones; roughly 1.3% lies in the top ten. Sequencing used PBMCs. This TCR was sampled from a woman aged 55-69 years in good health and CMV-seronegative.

Written as DNA, the CDR3 is TGTGCCAGCAGCTTCACGGGGGGACTCAATCAGCCCCAGCATTTT. This codes for CASSFTGGLNQPQHF. The chain employs TRBV7-2 and TRBJ1-5, with a weak D call TRBD1 (5 bases). Germline CDR1 SGHTA, CDR2 FQGNSA. This CDR3 spans 15 amino acids. Trimming pared 3 bases from V and 3 bases from J, leaving 12 bases between.